The present TCR beta chain was sequenced within a study of blood T cells in healthy people across ages. Germline values: CDR1 MNHEY, CDR2 SVGEGT. V gave up 6 bases and J gave up 7 bases; unmatched junction bases: 11. This CDR3 spans 15 amino acids. Of note for this clonotype: Antigen unknown.

Together with a sample-barcoded 5' primer, a J-beta primer mix was included in a second PCR lasting roughly 6 to 12 cycles. Unique molecular identifiers of 12 random nucleotides labeled each cDNA. Via MiXCR, TCRdb re-called the 5' RACE reads, giving one row per CDR3 protein. This sample has 1.5 million to 2 million distinct CDR3 sequences; roughly 30% occur once, and the top ten carry roughly 8.2%. The study's findings and limits: A conclusive naive versus antigen-experienced comparison was prevented by the unsorted PBMCs. Both naive CD4+ cell counts and diversity were greater in long-lived donors than in aged donors.

The specimen was blood. This TCR derives from a woman aged 25 to 45 in good health. The chain links TRBV6-2 or TRBV6-3 to TRBJ2-1, with 8 bases matching TRBD2. CDR3 in amino acids: CASRRGSGSYNEQFF. CDR3 sequence (DNA): TGTGCCAGCAGAAGAGGGAGCGGGAGTTATAATGAGCAGTTCTTC.